Presented here are 16 T cell receptor beta chains from one specimen sequenced in a study of T-cell memory formation after mild COVID-19. TCRdb ran MiXCR on the 5' RACE reads and lists one entry per CDR3 protein. The sample yields hundreds of thousands of distinct CDR3 sequences, about a fifth seen once. What was sequenced was PBMCs or a T cell subset sorted from them (not recorded which). All receptors come from an adult woman who had mild COVID-19 (a few samples of this study predate the infection). Cell type and time point are not known.

The chain has TRBV6-5 and TRBJ2-4; 8 bases align to TRBD1. The germline CDR1 and CDR2 sequences are MNHEY and SVGAGI. The CDR3 has 14 residues. J lost 5 bases, V lost 0 bases, and 0 bases had no gene match. CDR3 nucleotide sequence: TGTGCCAGCAGTTACTCGACAGGGGAAAACATTCAGTACTTC. Translating gives CASSYSTGENIQYF.

V gene TRBV15 combines with J gene TRBJ2-1; D unclear. The CDR3 is 12 amino acids. V lost 1 base and J 5 bases, leaving 3 bases between the germline ends. In germline, CDR1 is LNHNV, CDR2 YYDKDF (reference sequence). CDR3 in amino acids: CATSRADNEQFF. CDR3 coding DNA: TGTGCCACCAGCAGAGCCGACAATGAGCAGTTCTTC.

In its sample, this clonotype was seen a few times. The genes are TRBV7-9 and TRBJ2-3; no firm D call. Per germline, CDR1 SEHNR and CDR2 FQNEAQ (reference sequence). CDR3 size: 14 residues. Trimming shortened V by 1 base and J by 6 bases, and 11 bases separated the two germline ends. As DNA, the CDR3 is TGTGCCAGCAGCTTAGAAGTCCGTGCCGATACGCAGTATTTT. Encoded protein: CASSLEVRADTQYF. Full variable domain (remainder filled in from reference TRBV7-9 and TRBJ2-3): DTGVSQNPRHKITKRGQNVTFRCDPISEHNRLYWYRQTLGQGPEFLTYFQNEAQLEKSRLLSDRFSAERPKGSFSTLEIQRTEQGDSAMYLCASSLEVRADTQYFGPGTRLTVL.

The chain is built from TRBV6-2 or TRBV6-3 and TRBJ2-3; TRBD2 agrees at 11 bases. Looked up from germline, CDR1 is MNHEY and CDR2 is SVGEGT. This CDR3 has 16 residues. The junction had 6 bases not matched to a gene; V was cut back by 5 bases and J by 2 bases. Here the CDR3 DNA reads TGTGCCAGCAGTCAGGGACTAGCGGCTTTCACAGATACGCAGTATTTT. Translating gives CASSQGLAAFTDTQYF.

This chain uses TRBV7-9 with TRBJ2-1; 8 bases align to TRBD2. V lost 1 base to trimming and J lost 6 bases; unmatched junction nucleotides: 8. CDR1 and CDR2 from the germline V gene are SEHNR and FQNEAQ (reference sequence). CDR3 length equals 16 residues. The CDR3 spells CASSLVTGGPVNEQFF. In nucleotides, the CDR3 is TGTGCCAGCAGCTTAGTTACGGGAGGGCCCGTCAATGAGCAGTTCTTC.

Only a few counts were recorded for this clonotype. The chain joins TRBV2 to TRBJ2-7; D tentatively reads TRBD1 or TRBD2 (5 bases each). This CDR3 comprises 14 residues. Germline V gives CDR1 SNHLY, CDR2 FYNNEI. V shed 6 bases and J shed 3 bases, with 15 bases lying between them. The CDR3 is CASSRGLGLYEQYF. For the CDR3, the DNA is TGTGCCAGCAGCCGGGGCCTAGGGCTCTACGAGCAGTACTTC.

V and J are TRBV7-9 and TRBJ1-2; no definite D call. The CDR3 spans 11 residues. Trimming removed 2 bases from V and 7 bases from J, with 5 bases in between. CDR1 is SEHNR, CDR2 FQNEAQ, per germline (reference sequence). This CDR3 is CASSLLAGYTF. As DNA, the CDR3 is TGTGCCAGCAGCTTACTTGCTGGCTACACCTTC. The whole variable domain, filled in from reference TRBV7-9 and TRBJ1-2, reads DTGVSQNPRHKITKRGQNVTFRCDPISEHNRLYWYRQTLGQGPEFLTYFQNEAQLEKSRLLSDRFSAERPKGSFSTLEIQRTEQGDSAMYLCASSLLAGYTFGSGTRLTVV.

This chain uses TRBV18 with TRBJ2-7, with 9 bases that match TRBD2. V shed 0 bases, J shed 4 bases, and the junction held 7 bases outside the gene matches. From germline, CDR1 is KGHSH and CDR2 LQKENI. The CDR3 runs to 16 residues. CDR3 nucleotides: TGTGCCAGCTCACCACCTGGGATAGCGGGAGTATACGAGCAGTACTTC. Translation: CASSPPGIAGVYEQYF.

This clonotype was counted many times. This chain joins TRBV7-2 and TRBJ2-3, with 8 positions matching TRBD1. This CDR3 spans 15 amino acids. The germline V gene has CDR1 SGHTA and CDR2 FQGNSA. Trimming at V came to 3 bases and at J to 2 bases, leaving 4 bases not matched to a gene. The CDR3 bases are TGTGCCAGCAGCTTGGTCCAGGGGGCCACAGATACGCAGTATTTT. It codes for CASSLVQGATDTQYF.

The rearrangement joins TRBV7-9 to TRBJ1-6; TRBD1 aligns across 11 bases. The trim removed 5 bases at V and 9 bases at J, leaving 3 bases unmatched. CDR1 is SEHNR and CDR2 is FQNEAQ in the germline V gene (reference sequence). The CDR3 spans 14 residues. The CDR3 sequence is CASSLGTGGSPLHF. The CDR3 DNA follows: TGTGCCAGCAGCCTCGGGACAGGGGGTTCACCCCTCCACTTT.

The chain combines TRBV4-2 with TRBJ2-3, with 11 bases fitting TRBD2. Per germline, CDR1 LGHNA and CDR2 YNFKEQ. V lost 4 bases and J lost 4; bases outside the gene matches: 19. The CDR3 spans 20 residues. The CDR3 sequence is CASSPRASGGPNRSPDTQYF. As DNA, the CDR3 is TGTGCCAGCAGCCCTCGGGCTAGCGGGGGGCCTAATCGAAGCCCAGATACGCAGTATTTT.

This clonotype came up a few times. The rearrangement joins TRBV12-3 or TRBV12-4 to TRBJ1-6; no clear D. The CDR3 has 17 residues. The V end lost 8 bases, the J end lost 8 bases, and 25 bases lay between the germline ends. CDR3 DNA sequence: TGTGCCAGCGCTAATGACGGCCAAGCGAATGTACATTCACCCCTCCACTTT. This encodes CASANDGQANVHSPLHF.

This clonotype came up a few times. The chain has TRBV7-3 and TRBJ2-5, with 11 bases that match TRBD2. This CDR3 is 16 amino acids long. With 5 bases clipped from V and 7 bases from J, the junction kept 12 bases outside the gene matches. The germline CDR1 and CDR2 sequences are SGHTA and FQGTGA. The CDR3 sequence: CASSPDRTSGPGTQYF. CDR3 coding DNA: TGTGCCAGCAGCCCCGACCGGACTAGCGGGCCAGGGACCCAGTACTTC.

The chain has TRBV6-2 or TRBV6-3 and TRBJ2-2; tentatively, D is TRBD2 (7 bases). V lost 7 bases and J lost 2, with 11 bases in between. The CDR3 contains 14 residues. Germline-derived CDR1 and CDR2 are MNHEY and SVGEGT. For the CDR3, the DNA is TGTGCCAGCATCCCGGGGGGCAACACCGGGGAGCTGTTTTTT. Translated: CASIPGGNTGELFF.

This clonotype turned up a few times. The chain carries TRBV5-1 and TRBJ2-7, with unresolved D. Germline CDR1 and CDR2: SGHRS and YFSETQ. There are 14 residues in the CDR3. Trimming removed 0 bases at V and 7 bases at J, with 14 bases between. The CDR3 reads CASSLVPAAAEQYF. The DNA for the CDR3 is TGCGCCAGCAGCTTGGTCCCCGCCGCAGCTGAGCAGTACTTC.

The table lists this clonotype with a few counts. The rearrangement uses TRBV12-3 or TRBV12-4 and TRBJ2-3, with TRBD2 matching over 7 bases. The CDR3 sequence is 16 residues long. After removal of 2 bases from V and 1 base from J, the junction contained 6 bases not matched to a gene. The CDR3 DNA reads TGTGCCAGCAGTTTATACGGGGGAGGGCGCACAGATACGCAGTATTTT. Translation: CASSLYGGGRTDTQYF.